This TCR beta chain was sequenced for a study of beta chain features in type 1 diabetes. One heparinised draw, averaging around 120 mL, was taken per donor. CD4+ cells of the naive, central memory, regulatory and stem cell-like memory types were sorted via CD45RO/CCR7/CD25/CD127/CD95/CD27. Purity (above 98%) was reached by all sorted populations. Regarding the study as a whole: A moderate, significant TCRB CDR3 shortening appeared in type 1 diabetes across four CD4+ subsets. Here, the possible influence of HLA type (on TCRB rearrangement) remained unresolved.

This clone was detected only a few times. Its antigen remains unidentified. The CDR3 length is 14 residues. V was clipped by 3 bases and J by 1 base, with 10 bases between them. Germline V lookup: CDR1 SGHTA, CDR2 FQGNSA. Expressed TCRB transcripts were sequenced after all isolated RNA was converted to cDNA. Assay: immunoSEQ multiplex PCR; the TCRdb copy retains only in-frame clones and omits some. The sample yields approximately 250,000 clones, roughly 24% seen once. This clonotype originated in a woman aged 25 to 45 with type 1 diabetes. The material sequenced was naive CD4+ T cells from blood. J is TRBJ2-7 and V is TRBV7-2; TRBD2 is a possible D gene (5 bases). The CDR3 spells CASSLRVASYEQYF. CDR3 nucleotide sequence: TGTGCCAGCAGCTTGAGGGTTGCGTCCTACGAGCAGTACTTC.